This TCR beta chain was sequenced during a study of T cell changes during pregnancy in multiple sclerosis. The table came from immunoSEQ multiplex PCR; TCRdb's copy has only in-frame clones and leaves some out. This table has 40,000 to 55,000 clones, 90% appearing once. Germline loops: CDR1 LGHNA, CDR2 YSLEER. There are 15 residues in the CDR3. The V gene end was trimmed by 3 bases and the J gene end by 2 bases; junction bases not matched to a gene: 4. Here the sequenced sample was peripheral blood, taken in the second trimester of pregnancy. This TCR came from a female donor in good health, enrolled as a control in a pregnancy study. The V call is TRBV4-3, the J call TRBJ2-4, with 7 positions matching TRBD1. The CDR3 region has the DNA TGCGCCAGCAGCCAGAACAGGGGAACCAAAAACATTCAGTACTTC. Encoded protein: CASSQNRGTKNIQYF.